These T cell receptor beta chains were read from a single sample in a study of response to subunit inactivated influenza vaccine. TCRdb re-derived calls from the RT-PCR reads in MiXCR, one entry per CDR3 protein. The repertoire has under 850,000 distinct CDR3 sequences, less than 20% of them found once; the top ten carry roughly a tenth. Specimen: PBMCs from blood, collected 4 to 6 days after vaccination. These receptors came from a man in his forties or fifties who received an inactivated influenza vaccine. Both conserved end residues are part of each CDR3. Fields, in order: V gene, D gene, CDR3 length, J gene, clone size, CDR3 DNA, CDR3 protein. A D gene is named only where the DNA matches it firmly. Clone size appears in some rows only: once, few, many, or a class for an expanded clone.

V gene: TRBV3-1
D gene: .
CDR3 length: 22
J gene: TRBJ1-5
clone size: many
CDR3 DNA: TGTGCCAGCAGCCAGCTGGTTGACAGGTCCCCTCCCCTCATCTTTAGCAATCAGCCCCAGCATTTT
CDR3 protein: CASSQLVDRSPPLIFSNQPQHF

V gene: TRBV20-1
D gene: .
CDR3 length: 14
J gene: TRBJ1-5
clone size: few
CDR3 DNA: TGCAGTGCAGGGGATGGTAGGGAGACTCAGCCCCAGCATTTT
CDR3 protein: CSAGDGRETQPQHF

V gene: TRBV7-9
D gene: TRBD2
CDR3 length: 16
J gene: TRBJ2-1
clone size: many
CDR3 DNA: TGTGCCAGCAGCCTCAGGACTAGCGGGGGGAACAATGAGCAGTTCTTC
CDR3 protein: CASSLRTSGGNNEQFF

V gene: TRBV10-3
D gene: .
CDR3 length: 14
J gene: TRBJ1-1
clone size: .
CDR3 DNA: TGTGCCATCAGTGAGTCAGGTACGAACACTGAAGCTTTCTTT
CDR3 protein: CAISESGTNTEAFF

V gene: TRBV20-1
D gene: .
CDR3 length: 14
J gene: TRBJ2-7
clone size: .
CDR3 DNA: TGCAGTGCCGGCTGGCTCCGCTACCCCTACGAGCAGTACTTC
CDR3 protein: CSAGWLRYPYEQYF

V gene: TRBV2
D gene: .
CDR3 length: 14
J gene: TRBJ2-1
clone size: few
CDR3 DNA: TGTGCCAGCAGTGAGGGCGATTCTGACAATGAGCAGTTCTTC
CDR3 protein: CASSEGDSDNEQFF

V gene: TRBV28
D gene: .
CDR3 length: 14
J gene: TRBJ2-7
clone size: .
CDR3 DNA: TGTGCCAGCAGGGATTTAGACGGTTTCTACGAGCAGTACTTC
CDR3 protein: CASRDLDGFYEQYF

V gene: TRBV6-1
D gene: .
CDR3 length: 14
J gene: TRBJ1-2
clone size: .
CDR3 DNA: TGTGCCAGCAGAAGGCCCCCGGGGGACTATGGCTACACCTTC
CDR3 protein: CASRRPPGDYGYTF

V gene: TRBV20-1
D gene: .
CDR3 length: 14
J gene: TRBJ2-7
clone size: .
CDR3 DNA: TGCAGTGCCGGGAATTACCGGCGTGGGGACGAGCAGTACTTC
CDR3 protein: CSAGNYRRGDEQYF

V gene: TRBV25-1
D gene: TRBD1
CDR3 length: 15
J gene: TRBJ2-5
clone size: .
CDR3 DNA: TGTGCCAGCAGAGCGACAGGGCTTGGGCAAGAGACCCAGTACTTC
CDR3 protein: CASRATGLGQETQYF

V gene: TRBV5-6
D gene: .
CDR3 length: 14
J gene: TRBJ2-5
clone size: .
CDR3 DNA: TGTGCCAGCAGCTTGGACAGGGATGCTAAGACCCAGTACTTC
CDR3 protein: CASSLDRDAKTQYF

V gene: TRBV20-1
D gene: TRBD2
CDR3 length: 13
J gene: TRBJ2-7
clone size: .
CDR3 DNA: TGCAGTGCTCCCCTAGCGGGGGTTGGTGGGCAGTACTTC
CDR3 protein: CSAPLAGVGGQYF

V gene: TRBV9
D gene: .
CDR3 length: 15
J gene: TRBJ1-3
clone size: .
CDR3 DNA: TGTGCCAGCAGCACGGGACTGAGCTCTGGAAACACCATATATTTT
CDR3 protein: CASSTGLSSGNTIYF

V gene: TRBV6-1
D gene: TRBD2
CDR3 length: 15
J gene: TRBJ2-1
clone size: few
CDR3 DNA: TGTGCCAGCAGCCCTCCGGGACTAGCGGGAGGGGAGCAGTTCTTC
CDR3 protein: CASSPPGLAGGEQFF

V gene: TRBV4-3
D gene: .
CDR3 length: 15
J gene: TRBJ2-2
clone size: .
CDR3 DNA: TGCGCCAGCAGCCAGAGGGTCACTTACACCGGGGAGCTGTTTTTT
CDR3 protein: CASSQRVTYTGELFF

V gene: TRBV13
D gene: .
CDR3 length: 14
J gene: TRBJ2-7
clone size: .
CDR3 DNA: TGTGCCAGCAGCTTAGACAGTTCTTCGCATGAGCAGTACTTC
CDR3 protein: CASSLDSSSHEQYF

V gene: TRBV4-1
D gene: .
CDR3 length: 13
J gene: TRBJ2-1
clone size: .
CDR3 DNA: TGCGCCAGCAGCCAAGTCGGTCGGGATGAGCAGTTCTTC
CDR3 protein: CASSQVGRDEQFF

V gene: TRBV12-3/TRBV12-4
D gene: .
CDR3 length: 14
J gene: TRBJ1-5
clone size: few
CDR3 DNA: TGTGCCAGCAGGGACGGAAGCTTTAATCAGCCCCAGCATTTT
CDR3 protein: CASRDGSFNQPQHF

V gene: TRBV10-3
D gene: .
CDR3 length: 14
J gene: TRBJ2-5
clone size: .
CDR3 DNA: TGTGCCATCAGTGAGTCGGGGAATCGGGAGACCCAGTACTTC
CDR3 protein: CAISESGNRETQYF

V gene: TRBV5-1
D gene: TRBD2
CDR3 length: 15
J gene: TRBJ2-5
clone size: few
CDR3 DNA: TGCGCCAGCAGCTCTACAGCGGGGGCAGGGGAGACCCAGTACTTC
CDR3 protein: CASSSTAGAGETQYF

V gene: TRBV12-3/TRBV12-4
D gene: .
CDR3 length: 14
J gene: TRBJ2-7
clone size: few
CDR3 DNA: TGTGCCAGCAGTTTAGCGATAACCCGCTACGAGCAGTACTTC
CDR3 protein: CASSLAITRYEQYF

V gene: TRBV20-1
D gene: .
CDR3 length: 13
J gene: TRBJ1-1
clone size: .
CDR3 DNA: TGCAGTGCGCACAGGGCGGGGAACACTGAAGCTTTCTTT
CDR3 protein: CSAHRAGNTEAFF

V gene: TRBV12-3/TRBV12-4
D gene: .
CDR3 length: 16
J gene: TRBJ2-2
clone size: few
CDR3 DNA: TGTGCCAGCAGAAGCTGGCGGGGCATTAACACCGGGGAGCTGTTTTTT
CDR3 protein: CASRSWRGINTGELFF

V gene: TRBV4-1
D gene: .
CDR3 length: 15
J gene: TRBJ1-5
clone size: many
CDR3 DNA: TGCGCCAGCAGCCAAGATGGGTCTAGCAATCAGCCCCAGCATTTT
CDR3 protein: CASSQDGSSNQPQHF

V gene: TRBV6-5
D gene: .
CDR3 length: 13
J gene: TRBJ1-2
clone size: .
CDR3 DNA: TGTGCCAGCAGTTACACCCGGACAGATGGCTACACCTTC
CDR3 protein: CASSYTRTDGYTF

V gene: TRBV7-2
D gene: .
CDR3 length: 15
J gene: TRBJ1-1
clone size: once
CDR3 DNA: TGTGCCAGCAGCTTAAAAGGGGGTGCGAACACTGAAGCTTTCTTT
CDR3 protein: CASSLKGGANTEAFF

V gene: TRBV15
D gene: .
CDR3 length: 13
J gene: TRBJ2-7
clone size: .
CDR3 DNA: TGTGCCACCAGCTCTGGGGTGATCTACGAGCAGTACTTC
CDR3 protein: CATSSGVIYEQYF

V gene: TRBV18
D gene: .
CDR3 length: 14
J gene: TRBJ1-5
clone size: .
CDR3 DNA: TGTGCCAGCTCATCGGGGTCGCGCAATCAGCCCCAGCATTTT
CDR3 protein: CASSSGSRNQPQHF

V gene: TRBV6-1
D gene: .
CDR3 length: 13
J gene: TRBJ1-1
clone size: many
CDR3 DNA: TGTGCCAGCATTAAGGGCTTGAACACTGAAGCTTTCTTT
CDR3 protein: CASIKGLNTEAFF